What follows describes a single T cell receptor (beta chain). The data originate from a study of blood T cell repertoires in COVID-19. At the level of the study: T cells, B-cell-depleted T cells, or PBMCs supplied cDNA or gDNA.

Germline CDR1 reads SEHNR; CDR2 reads FQNEAQ (reference sequence). This CDR3 has 12 residues. Trimming took 5 bases from V and 6 from J, leaving 10 bases between them. In the original workflow: Reference gene primer amplification in the assay estimated nucleated cell counts. Data came from immunoSEQ multiplex PCR; TCRdb stores just in-frame clones and leaves some out. V and J calls and clone size are as listed in that table; D and trimming were resolved from the DNA. The table lists some 250,000 clones, about 80% of them singletons, with roughly 2% in the top ten. The sample consisted of peripheral blood. The rearrangement links TRBV7-9 to TRBJ1-1; D is undetermined. The TCR sequence derives from a man aged 25-40 years who had recovered from COVID-19. The CDR3 protein is CASSPSSAEAFF. CDR3 coding DNA: TGTGCCAGCAGCCCAAGCAGCGCTGAAGCTTTCTTT. The entire variable domain, with the rest obtained from reference TRBV7-9 and TRBJ1-1, is as follows: DTGVSQNPRHKITKRGQNVTFRCDPISEHNRLYWYRQTLGQGPEFLTYFQNEAQLEKSRLLSDRFSAERPKGSFSTLEIQRTEQGDSAMYLCASSPSSAEAFFGQGTRLTVV.